A selection of T cell receptor beta chains follows, all from one sample in a study of cytomegalovirus exposure and HLA in healthy donors. Profiled with immunoSEQ multiplex PCR; TCRdb holds only in-frame clones, not every one. The table has 95,000 to 110,000 clones, about 74% seen once. What was sequenced was PBMCs. Receptor source: a woman between 40 and 55 years old in good health and CMV-seropositive. Each CDR3 is given with its conserved first and last residue. Each record gives: D gene, J gene, clone size, V gene, CDR3 protein, CDR3 DNA. D genes are given only for firm matches. Size is omitted from some rows. Given values are once, few, many or a class for expanded clones.

>TRBD1|TRBJ2-1|NA|TRBV5-4
CASSLRQGAYNEQFF
TGTGCCAGCAGCTTGCGACAGGGGGCCTACAATGAGCAGTTCTTC
>TRBD1|TRBJ2-1|NA|TRBV5-1
CASSGGTGDNEQFF
TGCGCCAGCAGCGGTGGGACAGGGGACAATGAGCAGTTCTTC
>NA|TRBJ1-4|NA|TRBV5-8
CASRINRQVVEKLFF
TGTGCCAGCAGAATTAACCGACAGGTGGTGGAAAAACTGTTTTTT
>NA|TRBJ1-1|NA|TRBV6-6
CASSYPGETEAFF
TGTGCCAGCAGTTACCCGGGGGAGACTGAAGCTTTCTTT
>NA|TRBJ1-2|NA|TRBV2
CASSDLNYGYTF
TGTGCCAGCAGTGACCTAAACTATGGCTACACCTTC
>NA|TRBJ1-6|once|TRBV7-2
CASSLTTGPNSPLHF
TGTGCCAGCAGTCTTACGACAGGTCCGAATTCACCCCTCCACTTT
>TRBD1|TRBJ2-7|NA|TRBV30
CAWSRDRGPYEQYF
TGTGCCTGGAGCCGGGACAGGGGGCCCTACGAGCAGTACTTC
>NA|TRBJ1-5|few|TRBV30
CAWSLGGSQPQHF
TGTGCCTGGAGTTTGGGGGGGAGTCAGCCCCAGCATTTT
>TRBD1|TRBJ1-6|NA|TRBV5-1
CASSLSRGLRDSPLHF
TGCGCCAGCAGCTTGTCCAGGGGGCTGAGGGATTCACCCCTCCACTTT
>TRBD2|TRBJ2-3|NA|TRBV5-4
CASSPSGGSTDTQYF
TGTGCCAGCAGTCCTAGCGGGGGCTCCACAGATACGCAGTATTTT
>TRBD1|TRBJ2-6|NA|TRBV29-1
CSVGGPGQGAGANVLTF
TGCAGCGTTGGGGGACCGGGACAGGGGGCTGGGGCCAACGTCCTGACTTTC
>TRBD2|TRBJ2-1|NA|TRBV6-6
CASRVSGGGNEQFF
TGTGCCAGCAGGGTCTCGGGGGGAGGGAATGAGCAGTTCTTC
>TRBD1|TRBJ1-1|once|TRBV19
CASTGIGTGATEAFF
TGTGCCAGTACTGGGATTGGGACAGGGGCCACTGAAGCTTTCTTT
>NA|TRBJ1-2|NA|TRBV15
CATGGAGWGYTF
TGTGCCACCGGGGGGGCAGGCTGGGGCTACACCTTC
>NA|TRBJ1-3|NA|TRBV2
CASTGNGNTIYF
TGTGCCAGCACAGGGAATGGAAACACCATATATTTT
>NA|TRBJ2-6|NA|TRBV5-4
CASLRDSFSGANVLTF
TGTGCCAGCTTACGGGACTCATTCTCTGGGGCCAACGTCCTGACTTTC
>NA|TRBJ1-1|NA|TRBV25-1
CASSAVGRGAFF
TGTGCCAGCAGCGCCGTGGGGCGAGGAGCTTTCTTT
>NA|TRBJ1-1|few|TRBV28
CASSLSVNTEAFF
TGTGCCAGCAGTTTATCAGTGAACACTGAAGCTTTCTTT
>TRBD2|TRBJ2-4|NA|TRBV10-2
CASSAGLAAKNIQYF
TGCGCTAGCAGTGCGGGACTAGCTGCCAAAAACATTCAGTACTTC
>TRBD1|TRBJ2-2|NA|TRBV11-3
CASSLDGYRGNTGELFF
TGTGCCAGCAGCTTAGATGGTTACAGGGGGAACACCGGGGAGCTGTTTTTT
>NA|TRBJ1-1|NA|TRBV7-9
CASSLGLGQATEAFF
TGTGCCAGCAGCTTAGGCCTGGGCCAGGCCACTGAAGCTTTCTTT
>NA|TRBJ2-1|few|TRBV6-4
CASSQLGSNEQFF
TGTGCCAGCAGCCAACTAGGTTCCAATGAGCAGTTCTTC
>TRBD2|TRBJ2-1|once|TRBV10-2
CASSDYFGTSGGARNEQFF
TGCGCCAGCAGTGACTACTTTGGGACTAGCGGGGGGGCGCGAAATGAGCAGTTCTTC
>TRBD2|TRBJ2-3|NA|TRBV5-1
CASSLEALAGRDTQYF
TGCGCCAGCAGCTTGGAAGCGCTAGCGGGAAGAGATACGCAGTATTTT
>NA|TRBJ1-5|NA|TRBV7-3
CASSFQCQPQHF
TGTGCCAGCAGCTTCCAGTGCCAGCCCCAGCATTTT
>NA|TRBJ2-1|once|TRBV9
CASSVGGGGSYNEQFF
TGTGCCAGCAGCGTAGGGGGCGGGGGCTCATACAATGAGCAGTTCTTC
>NA|TRBJ2-1|NA|TRBV25-1
CASTCPTRANEQFF
TGTGCCAGCACTTGCCCCACTAGGGCCAATGAGCAGTTCTTC
>NA|TRBJ1-2|NA|TRBV30
CAWSARGGRANGYTF
TGTGCCTGGAGTGCAAGGGGGGGAAGGGCGAATGGCTACACCTTC
>NA|TRBJ2-2|NA|TRBV7-9
CASSLELAGGELFF
TGTGCCAGCAGCTTAGAACTAGCTGGCGGGGAGCTGTTTTTT
>NA|TRBJ1-1|NA|TRBV10-3
CAISARGNTEAFF
TGTGCCATCAGTGCCCGGGGTAACACTGAAGCTTTCTTT
>NA|TRBJ1-5|NA|TRBV19
CASSTEDSNSNQPQHF
TGTGCCAGTAGTACAGAGGACAGTAATAGCAATCAGCCCCAGCATTTT
>NA|TRBJ1-2|NA|TRBV6-1
CASSDLGREAGGYTF
TGTGCCAGCAGTGACCTGGGCCGGGAAGCGGGTGGCTACACCTTC
>NA|TRBJ2-5|NA|TRBV2
CASSAGNQETQYF
TGTGCCAGCAGTGCGGGGAACCAAGAGACCCAGTACTTC